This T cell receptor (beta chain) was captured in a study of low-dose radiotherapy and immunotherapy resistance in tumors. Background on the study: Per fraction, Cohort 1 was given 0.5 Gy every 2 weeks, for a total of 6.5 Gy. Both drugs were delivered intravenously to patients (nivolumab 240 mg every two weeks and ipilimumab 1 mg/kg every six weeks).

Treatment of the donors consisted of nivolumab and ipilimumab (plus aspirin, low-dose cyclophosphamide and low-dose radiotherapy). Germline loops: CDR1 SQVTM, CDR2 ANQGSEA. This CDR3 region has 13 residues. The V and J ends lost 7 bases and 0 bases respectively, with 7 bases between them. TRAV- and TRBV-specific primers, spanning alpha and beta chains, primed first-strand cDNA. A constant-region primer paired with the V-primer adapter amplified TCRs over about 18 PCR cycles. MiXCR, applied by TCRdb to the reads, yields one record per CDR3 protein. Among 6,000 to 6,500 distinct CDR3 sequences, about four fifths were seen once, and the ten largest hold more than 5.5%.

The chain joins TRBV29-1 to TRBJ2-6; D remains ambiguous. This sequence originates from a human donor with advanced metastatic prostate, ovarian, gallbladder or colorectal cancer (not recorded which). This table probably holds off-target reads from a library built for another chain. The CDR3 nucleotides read TGCAGCGCCGGTTTCTCTGGGGCCAACGTCCTGACTTTC. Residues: CSAGFSGANVLTF.